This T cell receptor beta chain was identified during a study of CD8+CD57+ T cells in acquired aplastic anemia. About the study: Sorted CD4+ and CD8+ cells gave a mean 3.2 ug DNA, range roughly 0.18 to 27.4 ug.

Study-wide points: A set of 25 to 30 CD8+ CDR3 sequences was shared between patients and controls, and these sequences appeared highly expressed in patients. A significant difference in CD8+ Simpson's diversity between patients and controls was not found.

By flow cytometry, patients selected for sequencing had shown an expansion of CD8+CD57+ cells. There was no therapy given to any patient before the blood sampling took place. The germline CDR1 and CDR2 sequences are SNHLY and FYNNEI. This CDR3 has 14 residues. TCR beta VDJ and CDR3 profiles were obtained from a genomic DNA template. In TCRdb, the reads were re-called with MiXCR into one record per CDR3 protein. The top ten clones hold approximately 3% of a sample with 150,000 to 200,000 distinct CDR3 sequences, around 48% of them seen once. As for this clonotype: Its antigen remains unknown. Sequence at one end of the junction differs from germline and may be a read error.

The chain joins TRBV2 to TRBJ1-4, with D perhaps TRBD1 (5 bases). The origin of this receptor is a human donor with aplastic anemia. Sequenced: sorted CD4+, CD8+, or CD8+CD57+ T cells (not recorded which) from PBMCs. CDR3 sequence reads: CASSSWGQYEKPFF. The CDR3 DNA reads TGTGCCAGCAGTTCTTGGGGCCAGTATGAAAAACCGTTTTTT.